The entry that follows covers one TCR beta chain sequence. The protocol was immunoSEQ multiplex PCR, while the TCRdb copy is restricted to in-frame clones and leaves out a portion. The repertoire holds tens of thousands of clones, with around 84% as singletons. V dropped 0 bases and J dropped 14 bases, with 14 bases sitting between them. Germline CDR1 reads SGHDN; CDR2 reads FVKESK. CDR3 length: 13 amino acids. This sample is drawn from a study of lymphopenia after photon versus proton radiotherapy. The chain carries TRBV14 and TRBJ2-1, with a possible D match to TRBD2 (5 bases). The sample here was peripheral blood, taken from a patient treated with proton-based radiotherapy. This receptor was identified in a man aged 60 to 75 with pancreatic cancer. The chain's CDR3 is CASSQDRSGTKFF. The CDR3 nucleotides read TGTGCCAGCAGCCAAGATAGAAGCGGAACGAAGTTCTTC.